The following is a TCR beta chain sequence with its context. Antigen specificity is unknown. This record belongs to a study of Ad26.COV2.S vaccination and SARS-CoV-2 variants. Broader study findings: Those who received the vaccine showed greater spike-specific TCR breadth than those given placebo.

The data were produced by immunoSEQ multiplex PCR, yet TCRdb's version contains in-frame clones alone and is incomplete. Altogether approximately 450,000 clones are present, 80% to 95% being singletons, with the ten largest covering less than 15%. Deletions cut 3 bases from V and 12 bases from J, with 18 bases between. Germline V gene lookup returns CDR1 MNHNS and CDR2 SASEGT. This CDR3 is built from 14 residues. Treatment denoted: some 20 received Ad26.COV2.S at low or high dose, single or two shots; a few received placebo; per-sample allocation not given. Collection of the samples took place on day 63 after the first injection of vaccine or placebo. Immunization relied on an Ad26 vector, which expressed Wuhan-strain SARS-CoV-2 spike.

The input for sequencing was peripheral blood, taken in a trial of Ad26.COV2.S vaccine versus placebo. V and J are TRBV6-1 and TRBJ2-1; D might be TRBD1 (6 bases). The origin of this receptor is a person between 18 and 59 years old who received the Ad26.COV2.S COVID-19 vaccine or a placebo. The DNA for the CDR3 is TGTGCCAGCAGTGATCAAGTTGGGGGCCCTCTGCAGTTCTTC. Protein sequence: CASSDQVGGPLQFF.